The entry below gives a single T cell receptor (beta chain) sequence along with its context. Its antigen is unknown. With 7 bases clipped from V and 8 bases from J, the junction kept 13 bases outside the gene matches. This CDR3 contains 15 residues. Germline lookup yields CDR1 SGHVS and CDR2 FQNEAQ. The sample originates from a study of cytomegalovirus exposure and HLA in healthy donors. PCR was performed using 60 Vbeta and 13 Jbeta primers. The data were produced by immunoSEQ multiplex PCR, yet TCRdb's version contains in-frame clones alone and is incomplete. The sample shows around 120,000 clones, and 0.5% to 0.7% sits with its ten largest clones. The donors (healthy individuals) were bone marrow donors. General study findings and limits: Later on, an analysis found that several of the most significant clusters appeared to be linked to common viral pathogens, which included parvovirus B19. It was reportedly the case that the classifier diagnosed cytomegalovirus status with high specificity and sensitivity. Some highly shared sequence variants likely arose as a pipeline artifact.

The sequence derives from a man in his fifties in good health and CMV-seronegative. The specimen was PBMCs. The V and J genes are TRBV7-8 and TRBJ2-3; 9 bases agree with TRBD2. The CDR3 loop reads CASKAREGGEGTQYF. Here the CDR3 DNA reads TGTGCCAGCAAAGCGCGGGAGGGCGGGGAGGGTACGCAGTATTTT.